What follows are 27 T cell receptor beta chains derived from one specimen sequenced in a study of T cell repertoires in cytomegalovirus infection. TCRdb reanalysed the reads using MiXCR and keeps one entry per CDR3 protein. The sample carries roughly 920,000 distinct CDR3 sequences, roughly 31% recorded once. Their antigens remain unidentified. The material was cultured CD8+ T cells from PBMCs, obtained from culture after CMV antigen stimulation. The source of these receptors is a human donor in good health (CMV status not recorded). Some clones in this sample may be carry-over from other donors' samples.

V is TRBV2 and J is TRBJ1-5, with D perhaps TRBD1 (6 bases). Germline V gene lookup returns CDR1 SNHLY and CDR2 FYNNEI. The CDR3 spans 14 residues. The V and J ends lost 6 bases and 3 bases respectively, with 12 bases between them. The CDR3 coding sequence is TGTGCCAGCAGGTATACAGGGAACAATCAGCCCCAGCATTTT. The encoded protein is CASRYTGNNQPQHF.

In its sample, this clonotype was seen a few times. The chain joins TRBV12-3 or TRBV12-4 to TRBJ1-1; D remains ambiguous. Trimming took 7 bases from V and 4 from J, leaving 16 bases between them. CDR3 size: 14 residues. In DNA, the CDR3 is TGTGCCAGCACCTTGGAGTCTGTGGGCACTGAAGCTTTCTTT. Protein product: CASTLESVGTEAFF.

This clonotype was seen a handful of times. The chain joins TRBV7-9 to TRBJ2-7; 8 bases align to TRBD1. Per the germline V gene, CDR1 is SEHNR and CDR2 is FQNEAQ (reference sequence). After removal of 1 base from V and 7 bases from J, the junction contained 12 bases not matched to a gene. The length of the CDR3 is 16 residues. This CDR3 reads CASSLGLRQGYREQYF. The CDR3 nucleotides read TGTGCCAGCAGCTTAGGCCTGCGACAGGGGTATCGGGAGCAGTACTTC. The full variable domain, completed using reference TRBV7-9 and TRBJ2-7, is DTGVSQNPRHKITKRGQNVTFRCDPISEHNRLYWYRQTLGQGPEFLTYFQNEAQLEKSRLLSDRFSAERPKGSFSTLEIQRTEQGDSAMYLCASSLGLRQGYREQYFGPGTRLTVT.

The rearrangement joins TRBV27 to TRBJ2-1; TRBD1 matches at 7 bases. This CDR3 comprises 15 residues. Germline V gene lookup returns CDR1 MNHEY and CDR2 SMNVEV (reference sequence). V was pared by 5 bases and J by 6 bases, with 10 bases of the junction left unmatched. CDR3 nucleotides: TGTGCCAGCAGTCCGAGACAGGGCGCCGGCAATGAGCAGTTCTTC. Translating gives CASSPRQGAGNEQFF.

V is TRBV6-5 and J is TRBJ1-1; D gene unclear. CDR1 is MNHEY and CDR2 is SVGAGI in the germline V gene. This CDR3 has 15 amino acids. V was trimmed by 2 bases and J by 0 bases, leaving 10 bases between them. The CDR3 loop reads CASSYRSVLNTEAFF. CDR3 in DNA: TGTGCCAGCAGTTACCGAAGCGTCCTGAACACTGAAGCTTTCTTT.

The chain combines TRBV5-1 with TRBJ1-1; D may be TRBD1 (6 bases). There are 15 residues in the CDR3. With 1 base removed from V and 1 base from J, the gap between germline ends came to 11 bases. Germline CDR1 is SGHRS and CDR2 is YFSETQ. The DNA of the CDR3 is TGCGCCAGCAGCTTGTACGGGGGCGAGAACACTGAAGCTTTCTTT. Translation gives CASSLYGGENTEAFF. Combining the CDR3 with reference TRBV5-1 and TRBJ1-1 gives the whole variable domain KAGVTQTPRYLIKTRGQQVTLSCSPISGHRSVSWYQQTPGQGLQFLFEYFSETQRNKGNFPGRFSGRQFSNSRSEMNVSTLELGDSALYLCASSLYGGENTEAFFGQGTRLTVV.

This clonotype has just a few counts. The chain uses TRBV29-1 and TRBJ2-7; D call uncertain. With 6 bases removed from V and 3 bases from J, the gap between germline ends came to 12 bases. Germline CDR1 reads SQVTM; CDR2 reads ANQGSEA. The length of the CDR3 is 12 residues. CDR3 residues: CSVRDGDYEQYF. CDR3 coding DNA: TGCAGCGTCCGTGACGGAGACTACGAGCAGTACTTC.

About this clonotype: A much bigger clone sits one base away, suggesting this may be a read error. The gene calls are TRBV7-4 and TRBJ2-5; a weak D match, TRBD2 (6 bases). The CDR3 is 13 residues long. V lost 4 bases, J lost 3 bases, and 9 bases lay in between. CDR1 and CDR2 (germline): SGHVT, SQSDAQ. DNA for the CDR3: TGTGCCAGCAGCTCAATAGCGGAAGAGACCCAGTACTTC. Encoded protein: CASSSIAEETQYF.

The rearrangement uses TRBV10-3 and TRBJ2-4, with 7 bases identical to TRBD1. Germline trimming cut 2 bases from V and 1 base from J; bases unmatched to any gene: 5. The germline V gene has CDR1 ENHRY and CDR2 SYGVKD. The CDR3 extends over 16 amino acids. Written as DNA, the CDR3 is TGTGCCATCAGTGAGAAGACAGGGACGGCCAAAAACATTCAGTACTTC. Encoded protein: CAISEKTGTAKNIQYF.

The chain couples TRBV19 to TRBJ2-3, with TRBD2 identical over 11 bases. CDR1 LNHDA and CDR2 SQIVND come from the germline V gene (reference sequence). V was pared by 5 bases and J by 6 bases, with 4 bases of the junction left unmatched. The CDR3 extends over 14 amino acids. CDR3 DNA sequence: TGTGCCAGTAGTGCTAGCGGGGGGTTCGATACGCAGTATTTT. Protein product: CASSASGGFDTQYF.

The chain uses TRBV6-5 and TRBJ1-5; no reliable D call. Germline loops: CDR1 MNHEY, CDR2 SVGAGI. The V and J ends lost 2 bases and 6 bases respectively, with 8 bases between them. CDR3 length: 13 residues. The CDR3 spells CASSYDNRQPQHF. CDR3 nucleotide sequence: TGTGCCAGCAGTTACGACAACCGTCAGCCCCAGCATTTT.

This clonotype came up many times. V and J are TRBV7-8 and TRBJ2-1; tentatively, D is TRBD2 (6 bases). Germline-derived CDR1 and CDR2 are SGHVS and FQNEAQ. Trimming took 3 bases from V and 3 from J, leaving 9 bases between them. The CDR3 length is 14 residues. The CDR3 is CASSLEAGYNEQFF. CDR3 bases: TGTGCCAGCAGCTTGGAAGCGGGCTACAATGAGCAGTTCTTC.

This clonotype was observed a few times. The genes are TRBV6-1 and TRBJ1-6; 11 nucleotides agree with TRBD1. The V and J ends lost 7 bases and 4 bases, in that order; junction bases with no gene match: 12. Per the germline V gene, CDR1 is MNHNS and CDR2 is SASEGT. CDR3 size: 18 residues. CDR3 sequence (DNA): TGTGCCAGCATTGGGACAGGGGGTTACGGGGATTATAATTCACCCCTCCACTTT. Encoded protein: CASIGTGGYGDYNSPLHF.

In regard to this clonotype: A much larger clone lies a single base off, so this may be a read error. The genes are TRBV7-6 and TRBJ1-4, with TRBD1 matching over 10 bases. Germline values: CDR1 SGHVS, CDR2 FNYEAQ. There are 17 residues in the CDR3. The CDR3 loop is CTSSLLGQGQIYEKLFF. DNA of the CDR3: TGTACCAGCAGCTTATTGGGACAGGGGCAAATTTATGAAAAACTGTTTTTT.

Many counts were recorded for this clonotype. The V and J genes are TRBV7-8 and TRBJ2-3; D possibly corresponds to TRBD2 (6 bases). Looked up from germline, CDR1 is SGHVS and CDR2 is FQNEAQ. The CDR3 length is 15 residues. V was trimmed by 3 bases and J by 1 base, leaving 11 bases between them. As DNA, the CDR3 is TGTGCCAGCAGCTTTACCGGGGGAGGCACAGATACGCAGTATTTT. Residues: CASSFTGGGTDTQYF.

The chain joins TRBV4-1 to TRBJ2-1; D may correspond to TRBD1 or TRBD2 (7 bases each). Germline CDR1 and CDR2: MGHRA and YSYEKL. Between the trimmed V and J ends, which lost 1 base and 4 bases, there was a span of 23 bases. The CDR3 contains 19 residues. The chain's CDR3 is CASSQGGGGGPGVYNEQFF. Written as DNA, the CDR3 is TGCGCCAGCAGCCAAGGAGGGGGCGGGGGTCCCGGGGTGTACAATGAGCAGTTCTTC.

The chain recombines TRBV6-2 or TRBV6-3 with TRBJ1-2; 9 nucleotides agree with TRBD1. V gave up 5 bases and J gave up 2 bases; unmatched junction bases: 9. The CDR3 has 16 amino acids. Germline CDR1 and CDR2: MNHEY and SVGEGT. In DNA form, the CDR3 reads TGTGCCAGCAGTGAACCCCTGGGACAGGGAAACTATGGCTACACCTTC. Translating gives CASSEPLGQGNYGYTF.

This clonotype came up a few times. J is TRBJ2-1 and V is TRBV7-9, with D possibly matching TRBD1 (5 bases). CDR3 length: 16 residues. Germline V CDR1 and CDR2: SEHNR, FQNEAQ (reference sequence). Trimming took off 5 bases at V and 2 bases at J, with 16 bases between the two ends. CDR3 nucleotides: TGTGCCAGCAGCCCAGAGCAGGGTTGGCCCTACAATGAGCAGTTCTTC. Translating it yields CASSPEQGWPYNEQFF. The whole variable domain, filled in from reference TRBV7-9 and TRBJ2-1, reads DTGVSQNPRHKITKRGQNVTFRCDPISEHNRLYWYRQTLGQGPEFLTYFQNEAQLEKSRLLSDRFSAERPKGSFSTLEIQRTEQGDSAMYLCASSPEQGWPYNEQFFGPGTRLTVL.

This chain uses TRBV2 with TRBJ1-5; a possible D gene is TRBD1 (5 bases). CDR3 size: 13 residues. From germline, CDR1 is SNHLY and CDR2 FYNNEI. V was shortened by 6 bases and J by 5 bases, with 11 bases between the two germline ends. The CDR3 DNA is TGTGCCAGCAGGACCTGGGACGATCAGCCCCAGCATTTT. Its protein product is CASRTWDDQPQHF.

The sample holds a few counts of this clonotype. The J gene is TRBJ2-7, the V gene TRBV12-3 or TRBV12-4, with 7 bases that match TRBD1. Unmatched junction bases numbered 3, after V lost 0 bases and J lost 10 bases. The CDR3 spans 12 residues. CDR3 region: CASSLATGFQYV. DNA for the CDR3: TGTGCCAGCAGTTTAGCGACAGGGTTTCAGTACGTC.

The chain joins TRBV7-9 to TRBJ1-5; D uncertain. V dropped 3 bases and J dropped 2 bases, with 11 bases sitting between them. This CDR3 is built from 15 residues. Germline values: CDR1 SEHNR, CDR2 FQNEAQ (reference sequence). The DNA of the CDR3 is TGTGCCAGCAGCTTCGGGTGGCGAGGCAATCAGCCCCAGCATTTT. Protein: CASSFGWRGNQPQHF.

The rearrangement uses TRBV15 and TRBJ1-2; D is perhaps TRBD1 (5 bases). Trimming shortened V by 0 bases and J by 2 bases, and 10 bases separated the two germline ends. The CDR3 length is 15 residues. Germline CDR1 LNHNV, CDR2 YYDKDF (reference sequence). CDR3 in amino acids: CATSRDRTPNYGYTF. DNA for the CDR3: TGTGCCACCAGCAGAGATAGGACACCAAACTATGGCTACACCTTC.

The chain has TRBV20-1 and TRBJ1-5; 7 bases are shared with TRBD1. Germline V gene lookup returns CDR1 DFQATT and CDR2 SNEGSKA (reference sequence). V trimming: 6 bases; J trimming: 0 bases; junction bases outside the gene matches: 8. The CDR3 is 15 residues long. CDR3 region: CSARDRAGSNQPQHF. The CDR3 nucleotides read TGCAGTGCACGTGACAGGGCTGGTAGCAATCAGCCCCAGCATTTT.

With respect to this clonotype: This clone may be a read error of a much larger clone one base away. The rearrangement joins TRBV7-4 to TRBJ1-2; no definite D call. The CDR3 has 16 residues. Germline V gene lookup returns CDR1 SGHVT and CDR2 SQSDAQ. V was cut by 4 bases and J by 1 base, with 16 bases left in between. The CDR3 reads CASSSSQPGINYGYTF. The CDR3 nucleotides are TGTGCCAGCAGCTCCTCGCAACCCGGGATTAACTATGGCTACACCTTC.

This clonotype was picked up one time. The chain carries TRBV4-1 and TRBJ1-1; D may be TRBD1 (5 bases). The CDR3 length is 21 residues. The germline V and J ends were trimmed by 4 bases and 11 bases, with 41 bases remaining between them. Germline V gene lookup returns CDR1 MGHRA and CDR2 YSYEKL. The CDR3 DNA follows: TGCGCCAGCAGCCCGACAGAGACATTCAGTTATCAGGACTTCAGGGAGTATGGGGCTTTCTTT. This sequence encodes CASSPTETFSYQDFREYGAFF.

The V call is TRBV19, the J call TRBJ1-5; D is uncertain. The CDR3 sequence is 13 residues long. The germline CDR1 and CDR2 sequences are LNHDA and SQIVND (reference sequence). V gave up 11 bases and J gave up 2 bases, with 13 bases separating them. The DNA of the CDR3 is TGTGCCTGCAATCATCGGCGCAATCAGCCCCAGCATTTT. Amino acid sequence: CACNHRRNQPQHF.

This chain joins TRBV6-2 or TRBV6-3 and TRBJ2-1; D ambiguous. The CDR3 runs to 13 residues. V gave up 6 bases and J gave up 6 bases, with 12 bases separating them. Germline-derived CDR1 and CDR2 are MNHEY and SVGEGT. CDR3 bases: TGTGCCAGCAGCCTTTTACTTCGCAATGAGCAGTTCTTC. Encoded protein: CASSLLLRNEQFF.